These 13 T cell receptor beta chains originate from one sample sequenced in a study of blood T cell repertoires in COVID-19. TCRdb's copy holds only in-frame clones and misses some; the assay was immunoSEQ multiplex PCR. This sample has 180,000 or so clones, with 82% found just once. The sequenced material came from peripheral blood. The source of these receptors is a woman in her 70s with acute or convalescent COVID-19.

This chain links TRBV28 with TRBJ1-3; D gene unclear. This CDR3 is 18 amino acids long. The V end was cut by 6 bases, the J end by 0 bases, with 21 bases between. CDR1 and CDR2 (germline): MDHEN, SYDVKM. CDR3 in amino acids: CASRRLPLTRNSGNTIYF. The CDR3 nucleotides are TGTGCCAGCAGGCGATTACCTTTGACCAGGAACTCTGGAAACACCATATATTTT.

The gene calls are TRBV6-5 and TRBJ2-1; TRBD2 matches at 11 bases. This CDR3 spans 14 amino acids. The V segment lost 0 bases and the J segment 11 bases; nucleotides outside the gene matches: 3. Germline CDR1 reads MNHEY; CDR2 reads SVGAGI. The CDR3 spells CASSYSRTSGQQFF. CDR3 nucleotide sequence: TGTGCCAGCAGTTACTCGCGGACTAGCGGGCAGCAGTTCTTC.

The chain recombines TRBV4-3 with TRBJ1-1, with unresolved D. Per germline, CDR1 LGHNA and CDR2 YSLEER. Trimming left V 0 bases short and J 1 base short, with 6 bases between. The CDR3 extends over 14 amino acids. CDR3 sequence: CASSQEATNTEAFF. As DNA, the CDR3 is TGCGCCAGCAGCCAAGAAGCTACGAACACTGAAGCTTTCTTT.

The genes are TRBV15 and TRBJ2-3; a weak D match, TRBD2 (6 bases). Trimming took 1 base from V and 0 from J, leaving 11 bases between them. This CDR3 contains 16 residues. Germline CDR1 is LNHNV and CDR2 is YYDKDF (reference sequence). The CDR3 nucleotides read TGTGCCACCAGCAGAGGACTAGGCTCTAGCACAGATACGCAGTATTTT. The encoded protein is CATSRGLGSSTDTQYF.

Many counts were recorded for this clone. Here the CDR3 DNA reads TGTGCCAGCAGCCCCTTAGGACCCGGACAGGGATACTACGAGCAGTACTTC. The encoded protein is CASSPLGPGQGYYEQYF. The chain combines TRBV2 with TRBJ2-7, with 8 positions matching TRBD1. After removal of 6 bases from V and 3 bases from J, the junction contained 16 bases not matched to a gene. Germline lookup yields CDR1 SNHLY and CDR2 FYNNEI. The CDR3 is made up of 17 amino acids.

The V call is TRBV20-1, the J call TRBJ2-3, with 9 positions matching TRBD2. With V trimmed by 3 bases and J by 5 bases, 9 bases remained unmatched. Germline values: CDR1 DFQATT, CDR2 SNEGSKA (reference sequence). This CDR3 contains 15 residues. The CDR3 loop is CSASNRGRAEDTQYF. In DNA, the CDR3 is TGCAGTGCTAGTAATCGCGGGAGGGCCGAAGATACGCAGTATTTT.

CDR3 in amino acids: CSVEPLLDRFGTQYF. CDR3 sequence (DNA): TGCAGCGTTGAACCACTCCTCGACAGGTTCGGGACCCAGTACTTC. The chain uses TRBV29-1 and TRBJ2-5; possible D gene TRBD1, 6 bases. This CDR3 contains 15 residues. Germline CDR1 reads SQVTM; CDR2 reads ANQGSEA. With 2 bases removed from V and 7 bases from J, the gap between germline ends came to 20 bases.

The chain carries TRBV3-1 (or the pseudogene TRBV3-2) and TRBJ1-2; a possible D gene is TRBD1 (6 bases). There are 16 residues in the CDR3. The germline CDR1 and CDR2 sequences are LGHDT and YNNKEL (reference sequence). With 1 base removed from V and 5 bases from J, the gap between germline ends came to 17 bases. CDR3 coding DNA: TGTGCCAGCAGCCAAGTCCTACGACAGGAGGAATATGGCTACACCTTC. This translates into CASSQVLRQEEYGYTF.

The chain employs TRBV27 and TRBJ2-1; tentative D call: TRBD2 (5 bases). V lost 6 bases and J 1 base, leaving 13 bases between the germline ends. CDR3 length: 15 amino acids. Germline assignment: CDR1 MNHEY and CDR2 SMNVEV (reference sequence). The CDR3 DNA is TGTGCCAGCAGCCCATACGGGGTGTCCTACAATGAGCAGTTCTTC. As protein: CASSPYGVSYNEQFF.

This clone has more than one count but fewer than ten. This chain uses TRBV2 with TRBJ1-4; TRBD1 agrees at 9 bases. J lost 10 bases, V lost 6 bases, and 12 bases had no gene match. Germline V gene lookup returns CDR1 SNHLY and CDR2 FYNNEI. The CDR3 has 15 residues. CDR3: CASRTSGTGSGKLFF. The CDR3 DNA reads TGTGCCAGCAGAACTTCCGGGACAGGGTCGGGAAAACTGTTTTTT.

This chain joins TRBV6-5 and TRBJ2-3, with D maybe TRBD2 (5 bases). This CDR3 is 14 amino acids long. CDR1 is MNHEY, CDR2 SVGAGI, per germline. Trimming removed 4 bases from V and 4 bases from J, with 12 bases in between. CDR3 coding DNA: TGTGCCAGCAGTTCCCGTACTAGTTCAGATACGCAGTATTTT. Its translation: CASSSRTSSDTQYF.

J is TRBJ1-2 and V is TRBV20-1; D may be TRBD1 (6 bases). The CDR3 consists of 14 residues. Trimming removed 3 bases at V and 4 bases at J, with 15 bases between. Germline V gene data show CDR1 as DFQATT and CDR2 as SNEGSKA (reference sequence). CDR3 DNA sequence: TGCAGTGCTAGTAACGGGGGGCTTGGCTATGGCTACACCTTC. It is translated as CSASNGGLGYGYTF.

This chain joins TRBV7-7 and TRBJ1-1; D is uncertain. Deletions cut 2 bases from V and 0 bases from J, with 4 bases between. The CDR3 length is 13 residues. CDR1 is SSHAT, CDR2 FNYEAQ, per germline (reference sequence). The CDR3 DNA sequence: TGTGCCAGCAGCTTATCGGTGAACACTGAAGCTTTCTTT. It specifies CASSLSVNTEAFF.